This TCR beta chain was identified in a study of T-cell reconstitution after alpha-beta-depleted transplantation in children. It was with unique molecular identifiers that the TCRbeta library was prepared. TCRdb re-analysed the PCR reads in MiXCR, keeping a single row per CDR3 protein. The data show 200,000 to 250,000 distinct CDR3 sequences, 9% to 10% seen once. This clonotype has at least ten counts. The CDR3 covers 14 residues. V lost 4 bases, J lost 4 bases, and 11 bases lay in between. Germline V gene data show CDR1 as LGHDT and CDR2 as YNNKEL (reference sequence). The sequence came from a human donor who donated a stem cell graft to a child with SCID. The genes are TRBV3-1 and TRBJ2-1, with D possibly being TRBD1 or TRBD2 (5 bases each). The sample was PBMCs from the stem cell graft donor, taken from the stem cell graft. CDR3 protein: CASSPPGPYNEQFF. The CDR3 DNA reads as TGTGCCAGCAGCCCGCCGGGGCCGTACAATGAGCAGTTCTTC.